The present TCR beta chain was sequenced within a study of cytomegalovirus exposure and HLA in healthy donors. General study points: A missense DCLRE1C variant was associated with V- and J-gene trimming of TCR beta chains in a later analysis, and an independent cohort replicated the association.

This clone showed up just a few times. Its antigen is still unknown. PCR employed 60 Vbeta and 13 Jbeta primers. Per the original data handling: In a later analysis, of about 80 million unique beta chains, some 10 million appeared in at least two donors. The protocol was immunoSEQ multiplex PCR, while the TCRdb copy is restricted to in-frame clones and leaves out a portion. That table is the source of V, J and clone size, and D and trimming were worked out from the DNA. Of about 110,000 clones listed, less than 80% are singletons. The sequenced material came from PBMCs. The clonotype was recovered from a woman between 25 and 40 years old in good health and CMV-seronegative.

CDR3: CASSFDSEAFF. In nucleotides, the CDR3 is TGTGCCAGCAGTTTCGACAGCGAAGCTTTCTTT. The gene calls are TRBV5-6 and TRBJ1-1; possible D gene TRBD1, 5 bases. CDR3 length: 11 residues. Trimming shortened V by 5 bases and J by 8 bases, and 10 bases separated the two germline ends. The germline gives CDR1 SGHDT, CDR2 YYEEEE.